The clone carrying this TCR beta chain was observed once. This sample is part of a study of shared clonotypes between healthy human individuals. Some clones are missing from TCRdb's copy, which holds only in-frame ones; the method was immunoSEQ multiplex PCR. Of some 790,000 clones in the sample, approximately 72% were seen once. This CDR3 is 16 amino acids long. Trimming at V came to 5 bases and at J to 8 bases, leaving 13 bases not matched to a gene. CDR1 MNHEY and CDR2 SMNVEV come from the germline V gene (reference sequence). The source is a woman aged 25 to 39 in good health. Sequenced: memory CD4+ T cells sorted from blood. The subset was: CD45RA-negative fraction. The rearrangement uses TRBV27 and TRBJ1-4, with 8 bases aligning to TRBD1. The CDR3 sequence is CASSPRDRPLGEKLFF. CDR3 DNA sequence: TGTGCCAGCAGTCCCCGGGACAGGCCCTTAGGGGAAAAACTGTTTTTT. The full variable domain, with the rest looked up from reference TRBV27 and TRBJ1-4, is EAQVTQNPRYLITVTGKKLTVTCSQNMNHEYMSWYRQDPGLGLRQIYYSMNVEVTDKGDVPEGYKVSRKEKRNFPLILESPSPNQTSLYFCASSPRDRPLGEKLFFGSGTQLSVL.